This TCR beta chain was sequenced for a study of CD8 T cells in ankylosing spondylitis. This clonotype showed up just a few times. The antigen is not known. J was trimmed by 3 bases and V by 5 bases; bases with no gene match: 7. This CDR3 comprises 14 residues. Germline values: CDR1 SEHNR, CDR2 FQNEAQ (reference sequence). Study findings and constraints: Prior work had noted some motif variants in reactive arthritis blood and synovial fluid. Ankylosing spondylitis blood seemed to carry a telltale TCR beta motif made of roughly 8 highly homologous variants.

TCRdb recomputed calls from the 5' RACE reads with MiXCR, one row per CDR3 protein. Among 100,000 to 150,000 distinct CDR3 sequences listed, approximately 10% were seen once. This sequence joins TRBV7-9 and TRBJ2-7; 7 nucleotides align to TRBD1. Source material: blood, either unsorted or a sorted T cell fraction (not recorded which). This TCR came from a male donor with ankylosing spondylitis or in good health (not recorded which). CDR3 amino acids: CASSGTVTDYEQYF. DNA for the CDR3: TGTGCCAGCAGCGGGACAGTTACGGACTACGAGCAGTACTTC. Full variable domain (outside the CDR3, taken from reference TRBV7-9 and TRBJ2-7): DTGVSQNPRHKITKRGQNVTFRCDPISEHNRLYWYRQTLGQGPEFLTYFQNEAQLEKSRLLSDRFSAERPKGSFSTLEIQRTEQGDSAMYLCASSGTVTDYEQYFGPGTRLTVT.